The clone carrying this TCR beta chain was observed once. This specimen belongs to a study of blood T cells in healthy people across ages. Germline assignment: CDR1 SEHNR and CDR2 FQNEAQ (reference sequence). J gave up 6 bases and V 4 bases, and 7 bases lay outside the gene matches. The CDR3 extends over 16 amino acids. Next came a second PCR, run for roughly 6 to 11 cycles, which used a sample-barcoded 5' primer along with a J-beta primer mix. TCRdb fed the 5' RACE reads into MiXCR, producing one record per CDR3 protein. The top ten hold around 4% of the sample, which has 1.5 million to 1.8 million distinct CDR3 sequences, approximately 42% seen once.

This clonotype was obtained from a woman aged 18-30 years in good health. Sequencing was performed on blood. The gene calls are TRBV7-9 and TRBJ2-1; 12 nucleotides match TRBD2. The DNA for the CDR3 is TGTGCCAGCAGCTCCTATCTAGCGGGAGGGGTCAATGAGCAGTTCTTC. This gives the protein CASSSYLAGGVNEQFF.